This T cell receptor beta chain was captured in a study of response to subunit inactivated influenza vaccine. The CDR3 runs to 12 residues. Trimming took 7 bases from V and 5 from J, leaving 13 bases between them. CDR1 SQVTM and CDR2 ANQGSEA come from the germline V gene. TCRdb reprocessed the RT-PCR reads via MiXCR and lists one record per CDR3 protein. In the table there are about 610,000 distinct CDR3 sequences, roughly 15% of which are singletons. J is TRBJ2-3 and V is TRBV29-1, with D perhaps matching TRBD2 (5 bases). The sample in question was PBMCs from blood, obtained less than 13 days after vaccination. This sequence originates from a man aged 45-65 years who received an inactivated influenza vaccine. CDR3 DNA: TGCAGCGGAGGAGTCGCGGGAGATACGCAGTATTTT. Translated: CSGGVAGDTQYF.